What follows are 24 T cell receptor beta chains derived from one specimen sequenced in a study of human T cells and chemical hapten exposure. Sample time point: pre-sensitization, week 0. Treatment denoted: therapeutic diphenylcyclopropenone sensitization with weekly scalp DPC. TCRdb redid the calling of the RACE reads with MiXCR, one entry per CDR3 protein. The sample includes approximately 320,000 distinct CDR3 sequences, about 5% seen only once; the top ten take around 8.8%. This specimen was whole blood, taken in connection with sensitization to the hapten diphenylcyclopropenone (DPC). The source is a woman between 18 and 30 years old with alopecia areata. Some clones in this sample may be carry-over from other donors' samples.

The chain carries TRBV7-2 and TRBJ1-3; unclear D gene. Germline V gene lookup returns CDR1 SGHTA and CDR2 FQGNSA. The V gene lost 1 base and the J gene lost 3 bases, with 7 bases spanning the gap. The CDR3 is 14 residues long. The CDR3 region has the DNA TGTGCCAGCAGCTTAGGGATGGTTGGAAACACCATATATTTT. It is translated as CASSLGMVGNTIYF.

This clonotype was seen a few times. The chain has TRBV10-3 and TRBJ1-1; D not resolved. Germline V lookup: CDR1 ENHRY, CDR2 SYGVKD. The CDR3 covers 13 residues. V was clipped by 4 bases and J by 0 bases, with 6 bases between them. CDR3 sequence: CAISATMNTEAFF. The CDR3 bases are TGTGCCATCAGTGCTACCATGAACACTGAAGCTTTCTTT.

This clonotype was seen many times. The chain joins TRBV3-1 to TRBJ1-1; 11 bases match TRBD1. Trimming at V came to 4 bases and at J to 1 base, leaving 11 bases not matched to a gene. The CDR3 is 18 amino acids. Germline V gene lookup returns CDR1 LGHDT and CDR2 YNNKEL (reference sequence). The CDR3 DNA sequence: TGTGCCAGCAGCCCCTGGACAGGGGGCGCAGAGGGGAACACTGAAGCTTTCTTT. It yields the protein CASSPWTGGAEGNTEAFF.

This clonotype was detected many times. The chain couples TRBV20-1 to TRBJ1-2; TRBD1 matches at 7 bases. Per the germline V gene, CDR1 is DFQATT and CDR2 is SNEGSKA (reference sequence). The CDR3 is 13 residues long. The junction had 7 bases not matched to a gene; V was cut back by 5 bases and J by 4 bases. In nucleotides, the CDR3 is TGCAGTGCTCCAGGGGGGACATCCTATGGCTACACCTTC. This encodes CSAPGGTSYGYTF.

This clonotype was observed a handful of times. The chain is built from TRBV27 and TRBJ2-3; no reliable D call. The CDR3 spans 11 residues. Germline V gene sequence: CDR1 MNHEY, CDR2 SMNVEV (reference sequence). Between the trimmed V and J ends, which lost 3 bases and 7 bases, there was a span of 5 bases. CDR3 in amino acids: CASSFRNTQYF. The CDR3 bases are TGTGCCAGCAGTTTTAGGAATACGCAGTATTTT.

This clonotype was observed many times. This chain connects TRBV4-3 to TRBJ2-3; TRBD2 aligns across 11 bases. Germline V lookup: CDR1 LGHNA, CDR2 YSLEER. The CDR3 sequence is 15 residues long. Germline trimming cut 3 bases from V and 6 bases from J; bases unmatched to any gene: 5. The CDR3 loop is CASSQISGGADTQYF. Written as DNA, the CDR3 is TGCGCCAGCAGCCAGATTAGCGGGGGGGCCGATACGCAGTATTTT.

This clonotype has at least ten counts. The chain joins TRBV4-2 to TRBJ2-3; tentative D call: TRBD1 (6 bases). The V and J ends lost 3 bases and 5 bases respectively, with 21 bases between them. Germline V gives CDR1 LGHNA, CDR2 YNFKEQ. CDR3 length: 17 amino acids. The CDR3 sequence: CASSQSHTGRRKDTQYF. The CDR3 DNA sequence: TGTGCCAGCAGCCAGAGTCATACAGGGCGCAGGAAAGATACGCAGTATTTT.

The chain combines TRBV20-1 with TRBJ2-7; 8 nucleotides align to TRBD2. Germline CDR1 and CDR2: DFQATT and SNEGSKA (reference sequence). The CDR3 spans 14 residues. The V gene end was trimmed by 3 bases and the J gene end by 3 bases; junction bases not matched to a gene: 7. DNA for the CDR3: TGCAGTGCTAGTACCAACGGGGGGGACTACGAGCAGTACTTC. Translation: CSASTNGGDYEQYF.

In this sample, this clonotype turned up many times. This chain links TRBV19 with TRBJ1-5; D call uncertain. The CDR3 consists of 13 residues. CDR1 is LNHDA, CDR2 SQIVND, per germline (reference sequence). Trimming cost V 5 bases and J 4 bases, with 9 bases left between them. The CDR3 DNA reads TGTGCCAGTAGTCGGGCCTCAAATCAGCCCCAGCATTTT. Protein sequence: CASSRASNQPQHF. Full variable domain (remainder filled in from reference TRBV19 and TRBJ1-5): DGGITQSPKYLFRKEGQNVTLSCEQNLNHDAMYWYRQDPGQGLRLIYYSQIVNDFQKGDIAEGYSVSREKKESFPLTVTSAQKNPTAFYLCASSRASNQPQHFGDGTRLSIL.

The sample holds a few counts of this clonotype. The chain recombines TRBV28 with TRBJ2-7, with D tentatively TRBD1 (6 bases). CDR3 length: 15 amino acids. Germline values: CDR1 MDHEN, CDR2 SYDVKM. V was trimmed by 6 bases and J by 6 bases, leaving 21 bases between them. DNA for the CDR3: TGTGCCAGCAGAACTCCTGGCCACAGGGTAAGCGAGCAGTACTTC. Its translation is CASRTPGHRVSEQYF.

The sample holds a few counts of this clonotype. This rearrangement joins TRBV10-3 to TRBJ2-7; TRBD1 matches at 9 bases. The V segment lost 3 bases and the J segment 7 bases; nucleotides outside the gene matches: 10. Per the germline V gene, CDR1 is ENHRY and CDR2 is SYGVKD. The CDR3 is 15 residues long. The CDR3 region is CAISDSGQGLEEQYF. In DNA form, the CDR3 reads TGTGCCATCAGTGATTCGGGACAGGGCCTCGAGGAGCAGTACTTC.

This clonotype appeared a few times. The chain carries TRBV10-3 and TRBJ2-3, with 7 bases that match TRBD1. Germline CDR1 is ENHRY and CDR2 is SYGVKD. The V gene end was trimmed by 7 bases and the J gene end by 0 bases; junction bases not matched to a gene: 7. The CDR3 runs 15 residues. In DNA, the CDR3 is TGTGCCATCACCAGGGACAGACCGAGCACAGATACGCAGTATTTT. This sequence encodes CAITRDRPSTDTQYF.

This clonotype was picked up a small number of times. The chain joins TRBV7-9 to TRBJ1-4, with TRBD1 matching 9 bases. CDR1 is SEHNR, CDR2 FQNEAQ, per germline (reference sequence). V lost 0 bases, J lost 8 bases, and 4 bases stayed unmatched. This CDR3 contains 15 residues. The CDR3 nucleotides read TGTGCCAGCAGCTTAGCCACAGGGGGCAAGGAAAAACTGTTTTTT. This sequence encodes CASSLATGGKEKLFF.

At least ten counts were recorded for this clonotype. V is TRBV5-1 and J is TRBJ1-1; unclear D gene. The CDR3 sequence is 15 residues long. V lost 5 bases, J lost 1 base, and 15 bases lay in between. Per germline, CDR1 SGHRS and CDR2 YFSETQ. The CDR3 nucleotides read TGCGCCAGCAGTTCAAGACGGACGGAGAACACTGAAGCTTTCTTT. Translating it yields CASSSRRTENTEAFF.

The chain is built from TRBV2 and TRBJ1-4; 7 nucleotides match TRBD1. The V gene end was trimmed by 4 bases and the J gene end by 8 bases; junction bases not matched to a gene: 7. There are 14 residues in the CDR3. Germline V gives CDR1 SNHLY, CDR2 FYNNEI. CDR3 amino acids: CASSGGTVAEKLFF. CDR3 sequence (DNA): TGTGCCAGCAGTGGGGGGACAGTGGCGGAAAAACTGTTTTTT.

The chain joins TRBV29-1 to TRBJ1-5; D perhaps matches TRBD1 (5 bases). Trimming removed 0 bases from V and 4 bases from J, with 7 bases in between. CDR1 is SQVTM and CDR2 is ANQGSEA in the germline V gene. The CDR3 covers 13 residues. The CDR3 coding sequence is TGCAGCGTTGAAGAACAGGAAAATCAGCCCCAGCATTTT. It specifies CSVEEQENQPQHF.

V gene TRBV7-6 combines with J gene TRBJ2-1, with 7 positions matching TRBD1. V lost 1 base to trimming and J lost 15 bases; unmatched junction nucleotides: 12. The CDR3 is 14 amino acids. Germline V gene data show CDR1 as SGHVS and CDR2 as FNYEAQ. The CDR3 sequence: CASSLELQGVPPFF. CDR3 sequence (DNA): TGTGCCAGCAGCTTAGAGCTTCAGGGGGTCCCCCCGTTCTTC.

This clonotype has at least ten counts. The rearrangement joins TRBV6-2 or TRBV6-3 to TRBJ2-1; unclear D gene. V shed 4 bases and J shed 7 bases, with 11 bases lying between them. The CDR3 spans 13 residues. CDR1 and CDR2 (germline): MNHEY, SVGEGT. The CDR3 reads CASSFRAGNEQFF. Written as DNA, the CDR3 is TGTGCCAGCAGTTTCCGGGCTGGGAATGAGCAGTTCTTC.

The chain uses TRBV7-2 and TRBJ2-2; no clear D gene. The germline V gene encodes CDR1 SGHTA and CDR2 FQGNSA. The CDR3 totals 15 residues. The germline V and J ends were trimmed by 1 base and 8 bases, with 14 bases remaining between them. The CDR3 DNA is TGTGCCAGCAGCTTAGTGGTCCGTCCTCAGGGGGAGCTGTTTTTT. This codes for CASSLVVRPQGELFF.

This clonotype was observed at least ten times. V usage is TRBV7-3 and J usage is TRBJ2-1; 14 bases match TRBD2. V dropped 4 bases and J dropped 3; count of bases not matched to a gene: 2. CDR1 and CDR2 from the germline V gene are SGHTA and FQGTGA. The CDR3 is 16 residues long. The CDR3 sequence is CASSWTSGGYYNEQFF. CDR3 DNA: TGTGCCAGCAGCTGGACTAGCGGGGGGTACTACAATGAGCAGTTCTTC.

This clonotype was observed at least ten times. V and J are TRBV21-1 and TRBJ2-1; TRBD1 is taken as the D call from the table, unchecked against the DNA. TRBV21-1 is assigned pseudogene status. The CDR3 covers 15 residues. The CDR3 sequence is CASSKGRDTYNEQFF. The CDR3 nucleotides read TGTGCCAGCAGCAAAGGCCGGGACACCTACAATGAGCAGTTCTTC.

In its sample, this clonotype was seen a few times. CDR3 coding DNA: TGCGCCAGCAGCCAGCTTCAGGGAGGTGGGATGAGCACAGATACGCAGTATTTT. Protein sequence: CASSQLQGGGMSTDTQYF. V and J are TRBV4-3 and TRBJ2-3; tentatively, D is TRBD2 (6 bases). This CDR3 is 18 amino acids long. CDR1 LGHNA and CDR2 YSLEER come from the germline V gene. V lost 3 bases to trimming and J lost 0 bases, with 19 bases between them.

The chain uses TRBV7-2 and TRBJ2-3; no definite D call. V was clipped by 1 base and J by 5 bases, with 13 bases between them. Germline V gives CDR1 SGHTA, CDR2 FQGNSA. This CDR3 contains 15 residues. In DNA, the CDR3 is TGTGCCAGCAGCTTAGTACGTGGGGTGATAGATACGCAGTATTTT. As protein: CASSLVRGVIDTQYF.

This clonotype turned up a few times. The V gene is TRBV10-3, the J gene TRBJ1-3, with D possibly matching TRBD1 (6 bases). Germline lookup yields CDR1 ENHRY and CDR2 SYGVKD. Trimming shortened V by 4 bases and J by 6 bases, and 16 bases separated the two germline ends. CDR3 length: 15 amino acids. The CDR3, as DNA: TGTGCCATCAGTGGGGCAGGGGTCGCGGAAAACACCATATATTTT. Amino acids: CAISGAGVAENTIYF.